This T cell receptor beta chain was recovered during a study of Tregs in tolerant kidney transplant recipients. The wider study: Recipient cells were told from donor cells by antibody staining.

This table comes from immunoSEQ multiplex PCR, and its TCRdb copy is limited to in-frame clones, with some not included. The repertoire includes about 44,000 clones, about 95% of them detected once, and approximately 0.39% sits in the top ten. Looked up from germline, CDR1 is SGHRS and CDR2 is YFSETQ. V was cut by 9 bases and J by 7 bases, with 16 bases left in between. The CDR3 sequence is 13 residues long. The study, taken as a whole, reports: The small number of patients limits these findings pending further validation.

As for this clone: What it recognizes is unknown.

This receptor was taken from a human donor in good health. The sample was Tregs from blood cultured with allogeneic cells. The V gene is TRBV5-1, the J gene TRBJ1-4, with D perhaps matching TRBD1 (6 bases). The CDR3 loop is CATSQGIGEKLFF. The CDR3 DNA reads TGCGCCACTTCACAGGGTATTGGTGAAAAACTGTTTTTT.